This entry features one TCR beta chain sequence. The target of this receptor is not known. No qualities accompany the bases; no much larger clone lies one base away. The donors were roughly 39 Caucasian individuals from Russia, aged 6 to 90 years, who were systemically healthy. Each donor gave approximately 9.4 milliliters of peripheral blood, drawn into EDTA-treated Vacutainer tubes. PBMCs were isolated by Ficoll-Paque density-gradient centrifugation, with at least 6 million obtained per sample. Trizol reagent was used to extract total RNA from PBMCs, with at least 5.5 micrograms per sample. Naive CD45RAhigh/CD27high T cell percentages were measured by flow cytometry on a PBMC aliquot from every donor. This sample was included in a study of blood T cells in healthy people across ages (dated by TCRdb to the mid-2010s). At the level of the whole study: In model experiments, template switching captured roughly one uniquely barcoded TCR beta cDNA molecule for every two T cells. Using deep sequencing normalized with unique cDNA molecular identifiers, the study measured how TCR beta repertoire diversity changes with age. The study analyzed two additional independent replicas of 1 million unique cDNA reads from the same blood draw for two donors, one aged 18 to 30 and one aged 80 or older. To avoid experimental bias, donors of different ages were randomly spread across the sequencing lanes. Donors were grouped into four age groups: young (average 16 years), middle-aged (39), aged (over 55) and long-lived (roughly 80).

From V the trimming removes 0 bases and from J it removes 4 bases, while the gene matches leave 3 bases of the junction unaccounted for. CDR1 and CDR2 were assigned from the germline V gene as SGHVS and FNYEAQ. The CDR3 contains 16 residues, cysteine and phenylalanine counted. Only the CDR3 part of the read is kept: 48 bases, read in frame from the first base. Libraries were prepared through 5' RACE. These reads were obtained on an Illumina HiSeq 2500. A second PCR of about 7 to 12 cycles was performed with a sample-barcoded 5' primer and a J-beta primer mix. Each TCR beta cDNA molecule received a unique molecular identifier from a template-switch 5' adaptor carrying 12 random nucleotides. Each sample yielded at least 2.5 million CDR3-containing paired-end reads. All of the RNA was converted into first-strand cDNA using the Mint cDNA synthesis kit, with a TRBC-specific oligonucleotide serving as the primer. All cDNA was treated with uracil-DNA glycosylase and then went through a first 18-cycle PCR with the universal primers M1SS and BC2_uni_R. As for how the authors treated the data: For normalization, 1 million high-quality reads were randomly selected from each sample, with every read carrying a distinct molecular identifier. Instead of being binned into consensus sequences, reads that shared molecular identifiers were thrown out. CDR3 identification, clonotype clustering and error correction used MiTCR with a Q25 quality threshold and the strictest error-elimination algorithm. Lower-bound total TCR beta diversity was estimated with a nonparametric unseen species model using Euler transformation. TCRdb trimmed the raw reads at Q25, called clones with MiXCR and kept productive beta chains. When rows share a CDR3 protein, they turn into one entry using the most common DNA and genes. V and J calls and clone size were set by TCRdb, not the authors. For this sample there are around 870,000 distinct CDR3 sequences; around 26% appear just once. 17% of the sample goes to the ten largest clones.

Study-level results and caveats: As age increased, observed TCR beta diversity per million T cells dropped in a roughly linear way, and a significant reduction was already evident by age 40. Donor CMV infection status was unknown, potentially confounding age-related changes in expanded clonotypes. A strong correlation was found between observed TCR beta diversity and the percentage of naive T cells measured by flow cytometry. Estimates of total diversity from one million sequenced T cells were regarded as lower bounds and underestimates. Conclusive comparison of naive and antigen-experienced compartments was prevented by the profiling of bulk unsorted PBMCs. Compared with the aged group, more naive CD4+ T cells, fewer expanded clones and increased TCR diversity were shown by the long-lived group, suggesting age selection.

The chain is assembled from TRBV7-6 and TRBJ2-2, with 9 bases matching TRBD1. Sequencing input: blood. The receptor was isolated from a woman of 80 years or more in good health. This receptor has the CDR3 CASSLALQGATGELFF. The nucleotides are TGTGCCAGCAGCTTAGCTTTACAGGGGGCCACCGGGGAGCTGTTTTTT.